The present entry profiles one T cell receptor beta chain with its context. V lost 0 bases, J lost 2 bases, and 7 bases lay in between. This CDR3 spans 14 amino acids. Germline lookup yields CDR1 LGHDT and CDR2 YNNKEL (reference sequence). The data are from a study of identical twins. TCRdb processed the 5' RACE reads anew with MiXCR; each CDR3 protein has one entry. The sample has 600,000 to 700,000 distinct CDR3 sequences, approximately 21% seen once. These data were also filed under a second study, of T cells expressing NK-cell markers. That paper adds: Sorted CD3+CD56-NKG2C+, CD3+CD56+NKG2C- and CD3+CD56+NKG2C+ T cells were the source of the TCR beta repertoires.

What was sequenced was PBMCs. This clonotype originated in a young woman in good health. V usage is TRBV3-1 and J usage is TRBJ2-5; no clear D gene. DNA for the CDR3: TGTGCCAGCAGCCAAGATATAGGGCAAGAGACCCAGTACTTC. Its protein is CASSQDIGQETQYF.